This passage covers 24 T cell receptor beta chains from one sample sequenced in a study of PD-L1 blockade in urothelial cancer. This table comes from immunoSEQ multiplex PCR, and its TCRdb copy is limited to in-frame clones, with some not included. Found here are roughly 60,000 clones, approximately 80% of them singletons; the top ten hold 3.5% to 5.5%. The input for sequencing was PBMCs, taken around atezolizumab (anti-PD-L1) treatment. The receptors originated from a man between 65 and 80 years old with urothelial cancer.

The CDR3 here is CASSFSGGPYEQYF. The CDR3 nucleotides are TGTGCCAGCAGCTTTAGCGGGGGCCCCTACGAGCAGTACTTC. The chain recombines TRBV27 with TRBJ2-7, with 9 bases identical to TRBD2. This CDR3 comprises 14 residues. Germline V lookup: CDR1 MNHEY, CDR2 SMNVEV (reference sequence). Unmatched junction bases numbered 5, after V lost 6 bases and J lost 2 bases.

The chain has TRBV5-1 and TRBJ2-7; 8 bases match TRBD1. In germline, CDR1 is SGHRS, CDR2 YFSETQ. J gave up 3 bases and V 3 bases, and 8 bases lay outside the gene matches. This CDR3 has 15 residues. The CDR3 region is CASSSGTGNLYEQYF. The CDR3 nucleotides are TGCGCCAGCAGCTCCGGGACAGGCAACCTCTACGAGCAGTACTTC.

This chain connects TRBV5-1 to TRBJ1-4, with D uncertain. The CDR3 length is 14 residues. Germline V CDR1 and CDR2: SGHRS, YFSETQ. V was clipped by 0 bases and J by 8 bases, with 11 bases between them. The CDR3 sequence: CASSLGGLGEKLFF. Here the CDR3 DNA reads TGCGCCAGCAGCTTGGGCGGACTGGGCGAAAAACTGTTTTTT.

CDR3 in amino acids: CASSVGGSAYEQYF. The DNA for the CDR3 is TGTGCCAGCAGCGTGGGAGGCAGCGCCTACGAGCAGTACTTC. The chain has TRBV9 and TRBJ2-7; the D gene is possibly TRBD2 (6 bases). This CDR3 has 14 residues. Deletions cut 2 bases from V and 2 bases from J, with 11 bases between. The germline CDR1 and CDR2 sequences are SGDLS and YYNGEE. Based on the CDR3 plus reference TRBV9 and TRBJ2-7, the full variable domain is DSGVTQTPKHLITATGQRVTLRCSPRSGDLSVYWYQQSLDQGLQFLIQYYNGEERAKGNILERFSAQQFPDLHSELNLSSLELGDSALYFCASSVGGSAYEQYFGPGTRLTVT.

This chain connects TRBV19 to TRBJ1-2; 12 nucleotides align to TRBD1. This CDR3 has 17 amino acids. The germline CDR1 and CDR2 sequences are LNHDA and SQIVND (reference sequence). Trimming removed 5 bases from V and 2 bases from J; junction bases left unmatched: 9. The DNA for the CDR3 is TGTGCCAGTAGTGCGTCCCGGGACAGGGGGCGAAACTATGGCTACACCTTC. This gives the protein CASSASRDRGRNYGYTF. The variable domain in full, with the rest retrieved from reference TRBV19 and TRBJ1-2, is DGGITQSPKYLFRKEGQNVTLSCEQNLNHDAMYWYRQDPGQGLRLIYYSQIVNDFQKGDIAEGYSVSREKKESFPLTVTSAQKNPTAFYLCASSASRDRGRNYGYTFGSGTRLTVV.

The rearrangement joins TRBV11-1 to TRBJ2-1; TRBD2 matches at 9 bases. Trimming took 1 base from V and 6 from J; bases not matched to a gene: 10. The CDR3 extends over 17 amino acids. Germline V gene sequence: CDR1 SGHAT, CDR2 FQDESV (reference sequence). Here the CDR3 reads CASSLGPSGGPGNEQFF. The CDR3 DNA follows: TGTGCCAGCAGCTTAGGTCCGAGCGGGGGGCCTGGCAATGAGCAGTTCTTC.

The genes are TRBV7-8 and TRBJ1-1; TRBD1 is a possible D gene (5 bases). CDR1 is SGHVS, CDR2 FQNEAQ, per germline. The V and J ends lost 8 bases and 6 bases respectively, with 16 bases between them. The CDR3 has 13 amino acids. DNA of the CDR3: TGTGCCAGCCAGGTGGTCAGGGAAGCTGAAGCTTTCTTT. It translates to CASQVVREAEAFF.

V is TRBV29-1 and J is TRBJ2-2; 10 positions agree with TRBD1. The length of the CDR3 is 14 residues. Trimming removed 7 bases from V and 2 bases from J; junction bases left unmatched: 4. Germline V gives CDR1 SQVTM, CDR2 ANQGSEA. The CDR3 sequence is CSAMTGGNTGELFF. The CDR3 nucleotides read TGCAGCGCGATGACAGGGGGCAACACCGGGGAGCTGTTTTTT.

The rearrangement links TRBV19 to TRBJ2-3; 8 bases agree with TRBD2. The germline gives CDR1 LNHDA, CDR2 SQIVND (reference sequence). V shed 5 bases, J shed 5 bases, and the junction held 3 bases outside the gene matches. The CDR3 totals 13 residues. DNA of the CDR3: TGTGCCAGTAGTCTGGCGGGAGGAGATACGCAGTATTTT. This encodes CASSLAGGDTQYF. Supplemented by reference TRBV19 and TRBJ2-3, the full variable domain reads DGGITQSPKYLFRKEGQNVTLSCEQNLNHDAMYWYRQDPGQGLRLIYYSQIVNDFQKGDIAEGYSVSREKKESFPLTVTSAQKNPTAFYLCASSLAGGDTQYFGPGTRLTVL.

This chain joins TRBV11-2 and TRBJ2-7, with 9 positions matching TRBD2. Germline-derived CDR1 and CDR2 are SGHAT and FQNNGV. The CDR3 spans 16 residues. V lost 0 bases and J lost 4; bases outside the gene matches: 7. This CDR3 is CASSLDQSGRWYEQYF. CDR3 nucleotides: TGTGCCAGCAGCTTAGATCAAAGCGGGAGGTGGTACGAGCAGTACTTC.

The chain is built from TRBV28 and TRBJ2-1; D is undetermined. Germline CDR1 and CDR2: MDHEN and SYDVKM. The CDR3 has 12 amino acids. Trimming removed 6 bases at V and 8 bases at J, with 11 bases between. CDR3 in amino acids: CASSLDTYEQFF. Here the CDR3 DNA reads TGTGCCAGCAGCCTCGACACTTATGAGCAGTTCTTC.

The V gene is TRBV6-5, the J gene TRBJ1-2, with D perhaps TRBD1 (5 bases). Germline assignment: CDR1 MNHEY and CDR2 SVGAGI. V was shortened by 6 bases and J by 2 bases, with 10 bases between the two germline ends. CDR3 length: 13 residues. CDR3 in DNA: TGTGCCAGCAGGACGCCAGGGAACTATGGCTACACCTTC. It specifies CASRTPGNYGYTF.

The chain recombines TRBV6-1 with TRBJ1-5; unclear D gene. Germline lookup yields CDR1 MNHNS and CDR2 SASEGT. V was cut by 7 bases and J by 3 bases, with 10 bases left in between. This CDR3 is built from 13 residues. The CDR3 DNA sequence: TGTGCCAGCAACCGAGCCTACAATCAGCCCCAGCATTTT. It encodes CASNRAYNQPQHF.

This rearrangement joins TRBV5-1 to TRBJ2-3, with D perhaps matching TRBD1 (6 bases). Germline V CDR1 and CDR2: SGHRS, YFSETQ. The V gene lost 7 bases and the J gene lost 0 bases, with 9 bases spanning the gap. The CDR3 loop spans 13 amino acids. CDR3 coding DNA: TGCGCCAGCGGGGGCGGTAGCACAGATACGCAGTATTTT. Encoded protein: CASGGGSTDTQYF. Full variable domain (remainder filled in from reference TRBV5-1 and TRBJ2-3): KAGVTQTPRYLIKTRGQQVTLSCSPISGHRSVSWYQQTPGQGLQFLFEYFSETQRNKGNFPGRFSGRQFSNSRSEMNVSTLELGDSALYLCASGGGSTDTQYFGPGTRLTVL.

This chain connects TRBV5-1 to TRBJ2-5; TRBD2 aligns across 11 bases. With V trimmed by 2 bases and J by 0 bases, 3 bases remained unmatched. Germline CDR1 is SGHRS and CDR2 is YFSETQ. The CDR3 is made up of 16 amino acids. CDR3 nucleotides: TGCGCCAGCAGCTTAGGGACTAGCGGAAACCAAGAGACCCAGTACTTC. Its protein product is CASSLGTSGNQETQYF.

The J gene is TRBJ1-1, the V gene TRBV19, with 9 positions matching TRBD1. The CDR3 length is 13 residues. Losses at the gene ends were 2 bases for V and 7 bases for J; bases not matched to a gene: 2. From germline, CDR1 is LNHDA and CDR2 SQIVND (reference sequence). The CDR3 DNA is TGTGCCAGTAGTATACGGACAGGGGATGAAGCTTTCTTT. As protein: CASSIRTGDEAFF. The variable domain in full, completed from reference TRBV19 and TRBJ1-1, reads DGGITQSPKYLFRKEGQNVTLSCEQNLNHDAMYWYRQDPGQGLRLIYYSQIVNDFQKGDIAEGYSVSREKKESFPLTVTSAQKNPTAFYLCASSIRTGDEAFFGQGTRLTVV.

The V gene is TRBV30, the J gene TRBJ1-3; D gene uncertain. Germline V gene lookup returns CDR1 GTSNPN and CDR2 SVGIG (reference sequence). V gave up 4 bases and J gave up 2 bases, with 3 bases separating them. This CDR3 region has 11 residues. The CDR3 loop is CAWTTGNTIYF. As DNA, the CDR3 is TGTGCCTGGACTACTGGAAACACCATATATTTT.

The chain uses TRBV29-1 and TRBJ1-4, with unresolved D. Trimming left V 7 bases short and J 6 bases short, with 9 bases between. From germline, CDR1 is SQVTM and CDR2 ANQGSEA. This CDR3 spans 11 amino acids. CDR3 sequence: CSARLDEKLFF. CDR3 bases: TGCAGCGCGAGGTTAGATGAAAAACTGTTTTTT.

The chain joins TRBV5-1 to TRBJ2-3; 14 positions match TRBD2. The trim removed 3 bases at V and 6 bases at J, leaving 9 bases unmatched. The V gene's germline CDR1 is SGHRS and CDR2 YFSETQ. CDR3 length equals 17 residues. The CDR3 DNA reads TGCGCCAGCAGCTCATCGGGACTAGCGGGAGAGGGCGATACGCAGTATTTT. As protein: CASSSSGLAGEGDTQYF.

This sequence joins TRBV5-8 and TRBJ2-3; D may be TRBD2 (6 bases). The CDR3 is 16 amino acids. Trimming removed 4 bases at V and 2 bases at J, with 17 bases between. The germline V gene has CDR1 SGHTS and CDR2 YDEGEE. CDR3: CASSPGWGGVTDTQYF. DNA for the CDR3: TGTGCCAGCAGCCCTGGTTGGGGCGGGGTCACAGATACGCAGTATTTT.

V gene TRBV19 combines with J gene TRBJ1-5; D call uncertain. Trimming shortened V by 2 bases and J by 5 bases, and 7 bases separated the two germline ends. From germline, CDR1 is LNHDA and CDR2 SQIVND (reference sequence). The CDR3 is 13 residues long. The CDR3 coding sequence is TGTGCCAGTAGTATACGGGAATATCAGCCCCAGCATTTT. Amino acids: CASSIREYQPQHF.

The chain combines TRBV5-4 with TRBJ2-7; 9 bases are shared with TRBD1. The V gene end was trimmed by 0 bases and the J gene end by 3 bases; junction bases not matched to a gene: 4. In germline, CDR1 is SGHNT, CDR2 YYREEE (reference sequence). This CDR3 contains 15 residues. The CDR3: CASSLAGTGNYEQYF. In nucleotides, the CDR3 is TGTGCCAGCAGCTTGGCCGGGACAGGGAACTACGAGCAGTACTTC.

The chain has TRBV5-1 and TRBJ2-1; no clear D. The V end was cut by 1 base, the J end by 6 bases, with 8 bases between. The CDR3 is 13 amino acids. Germline loops: CDR1 SGHRS, CDR2 YFSETQ. The CDR3 spells CASSLLSSNEQFF. Here the CDR3 DNA reads TGCGCCAGCAGCTTGTTGAGTTCCAATGAGCAGTTCTTC.

This sequence joins TRBV25-1 and TRBJ1-1; D is unresolved. Trimming removed 2 bases at V and 6 bases at J, with 19 bases between. The germline CDR1 and CDR2 sequences are MGHDK and SYGVNS. There are 16 residues in the CDR3. CDR3 sequence reads: CASSENSGSWKPEAFF. The CDR3 DNA reads as TGTGCCAGCAGTGAAAACTCGGGTAGCTGGAAACCTGAAGCTTTCTTT.